Listed below are T cell receptor beta chains from one sample, sequenced in a study of blood T cell repertoires in COVID-19. Profiled with immunoSEQ multiplex PCR; TCRdb holds only in-frame clones, not every one. Of fewer than 300,000 clones in the sample, about nine tenths were seen once. The sequencing input was peripheral blood. All receptors derive from a man in his fifties with COVID-19, enrolled during active disease. Both conserved end residues are part of each CDR3. A D gene is named only where the DNA matches it firmly. A row's size may be missing; if present it is once, few, many or a size class.

d_gene	v_gene	abundance	len	j_gene	CDR3nt	CDR3aa
TRBD1	TRBV29-1	once	15	TRBJ2-6	TGCAGCGTTGGAACAGGGGGCTTTGGAGCCAACGTCCTGACTTTC	CSVGTGGFGANVLTF
NA	TRBV7-8	NA	15	TRBJ1-2	TGTGCCAGCAGCCCCCCCGAGAGGGATATCTATGGCTACACCTTC	CASSPPERDIYGYTF
NA	TRBV18	NA	18	TRBJ2-6	TGTGCCAGCTCACCAAGCAACGGCAGGCTCTCTGGGGCCAACGTCCTGACTTTC	CASSPSNGRLSGANVLTF
NA	TRBV7-6	NA	14	TRBJ1-6	TGTGCCAGCAGCTTAGCCAGTTATAATTCACCCCTCCACTTT	CASSLASYNSPLHF
NA	TRBV19	NA	14	TRBJ1-6	TGTGCCAGCGGAGAGACAGCCAATAATTCACCCCTCCACTTT	CASGETANNSPLHF
TRBD2	TRBV27	NA	15	TRBJ2-2	TGTGCCAGCAGTTTAGTAGTAGCGGGAACCGGGGAGCTGTTTTTT	CASSLVVAGTGELFF
NA	TRBV7-2	NA	16	TRBJ2-3	TGTGCCAGCAGCTTAGGCCGTGGCCCTAGCACAGATACGCAGTATTTT	CASSLGRGPSTDTQYF
NA	TRBV12-3/TRBV12-4	NA	13	TRBJ2-3	TGTGCCAGCACTCGCGGGAGCACAGATACGCAGTATTTT	CASTRGSTDTQYF
NA	TRBV12-3/TRBV12-4	NA	12	TRBJ1-1	TGTGCCAGCAGTTTAGAGAGCACTGAAGCTTTCTTT	CASSLESTEAFF
NA	TRBV21-1	NA	14	TRBJ1-4	TGTGCCAGCACCATAGACACCAGAGGGGAAAAACTGTTTTTT	CASTIDTRGEKLFF
NA	TRBV2	NA	13	TRBJ1-2	TGTGCCAGCAGTGATCAGGGCCTCTATGGCTACACCTTC	CASSDQGLYGYTF
TRBD1	TRBV9	NA	15	TRBJ1-4	TGTGCCAGCAGCAAGACAGGACAGGCAAATGAAAAACTGTTTTTT	CASSKTGQANEKLFF
NA	TRBV21-1	NA	17	TRBJ1-6	TGTGCCAGCAATACCCATTCCGGGACAGGGTATAATTCACCCCTCCACTTT	CASNTHSGTGYNSPLHF
TRBD1	TRBV5-1	NA	16	TRBJ2-4	TGCGCCAGCAGCCTAAGACAGGGTCTAGCCAAAAACATTCAGTACTTC	CASSLRQGLAKNIQYF
TRBD2	TRBV11-1	NA	14	TRBJ2-5	TGTGCCAGCAGCTCGGGACTAGCGGGAGAGACCCAGTACTTC	CASSSGLAGETQYF
TRBD1	TRBV19	NA	13	TRBJ2-7	TGTGCCAGTAGTCCGGACAGGTTCTACGAGCAGTACTTC	CASSPDRFYEQYF
NA	TRBV30	NA	14	TRBJ1-3	TGTGCCTGCCCCTTCACCAGAACTGGAAACACCATATATTTT	CACPFTRTGNTIYF
TRBD2	TRBV10-2	NA	16	TRBJ2-2	TGCGCCAGCAACCCCGGACTAGCGGGATACACCGGGGAGCTGTTTTTT	CASNPGLAGYTGELFF
TRBD2	TRBV9	NA	16	TRBJ2-1	TGTGCCAGCAGCCCGAGACTAGCGGGGGGTTACAATGAGCAGTTCTTC	CASSPRLAGGYNEQFF
TRBD1	TRBV7-3	NA	17	TRBJ1-1	TGTGCCAGCAGCTTAGAGGGACAGGGGGCGTGGGACACTGAAGCTTTCTTT	CASSLEGQGAWDTEAFF
TRBD2	TRBV4-2	NA	17	TRBJ2-2	TGTGCCAGCAGCCGTGGGGCGGGGGAGGCCGGCACCGGGGAGCTGTTTTTT	CASSRGAGEAGTGELFF
NA	TRBV5-1	NA	20	TRBJ2-6	TGCGCCAGCGGGACAGGGTTCCGAGCGGGAGGCCTCTGGGCGGCCAACGTCCTGACTTTC	CASGTGFRAGGLWAANVLTF
NA	TRBV7-9	few	13	TRBJ2-2	TGTGCCAGCAGCTTAGCCGAGGGCGGGGAGCTGTTTTTT	CASSLAEGGELFF
NA	TRBV28	NA	14	TRBJ2-5	TGTGCCAGCAGTTCTCCCCAGTACCAAGAGACCCAGTACTTC	CASSSPQYQETQYF
TRBD1	TRBV9	NA	16	TRBJ2-2	TGTGCCAGCAGCGTAGCGGGAACAGGGGCGGTCGGGGAGCTGTTTTTT	CASSVAGTGAVGELFF
NA	TRBV18	NA	19	TRBJ2-6	TGTGCCAGCTCACCCTCTTGGAGAGGGGGTGCCTCTGGGGCCAACGTCCTGACTTTC	CASSPSWRGGASGANVLTF
TRBD2	TRBV3-1/TRBV3-2	NA	15	TRBJ2-3	TGTGCCAGCAGCGCTAGCGGGGCGAGCACAGATACGCAGTATTTT	CASSASGASTDTQYF
NA	TRBV27	NA	15	TRBJ2-1	TGTGCCAGCAGTCCCGACAGAAGCTCCTACAATGAGCAGTTCTTC	CASSPDRSSYNEQFF
TRBD1	TRBV11-2	NA	14	TRBJ1-2	TGTGCCAGCAGCTTACGAGGGACAGGGGATGGCTACACCTTC	CASSLRGTGDGYTF
NA	TRBV3-1/TRBV3-2	NA	15	TRBJ1-5	TGTGCCAGCAGCCAACGGGGGGCAACGGGTCAGCCCCAGCATTTT	CASSQRGATGQPQHF
NA	TRBV10-3	NA	18	TRBJ2-1	TGTGCCATCAGGGGGCGGGACAGTTCCCAGGGGGCCTACAATGAGCAGTTCTTC	CAIRGRDSSQGAYNEQFF
TRBD1	TRBV25-1	NA	15	TRBJ1-2	TGTGCCAGCGGTCCCGGGACAGGGGCCCGCTATGGCTACACCTTC	CASGPGTGARYGYTF
TRBD1	TRBV6-5	once	12	TRBJ1-2	TGTGCCAGCAGTTTCGACAGGGGGCGATACGCCTTC	CASSFDRGRYAF
NA	TRBV6-6	once	15	TRBJ1-1	TGTGCCAGCAGTTACCTGGCCCTGGAGGGCACTGAAGCTTTCTTT	CASSYLALEGTEAFF
NA	TRBV19	NA	11	TRBJ1-4	TGTGCCAGTGGGGCCGGACCCCGACTGTTTTTT	CASGAGPRLFF
NA	TRBV10-2	NA	17	TRBJ2-2	TGCGCCAGCAGTGATCCCACAGGCCGCGGTAACACCGGGGAGCTGTTTTTT	CASSDPTGRGNTGELFF
NA	TRBV29-1	NA	15	TRBJ2-3	TGCAGCGCCAGCCCCGGATCTAGGCGGACAGATACGCAGTATTTT	CSASPGSRRTDTQYF
NA	TRBV7-9	many	15	TRBJ1-1	TGTGCCAGCAGTTATAGTGGACTGTTGAACACTGAAGCTTTCTTT	CASSYSGLLNTEAFF
NA	TRBV6-5	NA	14	TRBJ2-7	TGTGCCAGCGGACAGAGGGACATTCCCTACGAGCAGTACTTC	CASGQRDIPYEQYF
NA	TRBV4-2	NA	17	TRBJ2-2	TGTGCCAGCAGCCAAGATTCTGACGGGATCGCTCCCGGGGAGCTGTTTTTT	CASSQDSDGIAPGELFF
TRBD2	TRBV19	many	14	TRBJ2-7	TGTGCCAGTAGTATAACTAGCGGGAGTTACGAGCAGTACTTC	CASSITSGSYEQYF